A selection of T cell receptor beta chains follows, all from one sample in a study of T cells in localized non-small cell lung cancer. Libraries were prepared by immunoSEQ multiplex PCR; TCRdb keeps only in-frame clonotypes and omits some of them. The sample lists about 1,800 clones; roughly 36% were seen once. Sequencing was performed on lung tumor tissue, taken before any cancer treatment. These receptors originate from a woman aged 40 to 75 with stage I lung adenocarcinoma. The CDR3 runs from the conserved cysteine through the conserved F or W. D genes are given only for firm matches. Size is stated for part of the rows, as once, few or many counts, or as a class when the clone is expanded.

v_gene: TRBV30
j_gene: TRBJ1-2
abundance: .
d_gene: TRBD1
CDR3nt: TGTGCCTGGAGAACAGGGGCACATGGCTACACCTTC
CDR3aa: CAWRTGAHGYTF

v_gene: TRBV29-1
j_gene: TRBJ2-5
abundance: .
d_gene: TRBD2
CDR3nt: TGCAGCGTCCTTAGCGGGGGTAGGGAGACCCAGTACTTC
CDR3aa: CSVLSGGRETQYF

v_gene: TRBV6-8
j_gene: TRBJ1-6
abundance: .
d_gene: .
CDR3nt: TGTGCCAGCAGTTATCTCAGGGGACCGAATTCACCCCTCCACTTT
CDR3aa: CASSYLRGPNSPLHF

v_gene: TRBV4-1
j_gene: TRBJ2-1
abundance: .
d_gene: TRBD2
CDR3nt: TGCGCCAGCAGCCAAGAGCGGCTAGCGGGGAACAATGAGCAGTTCTTC
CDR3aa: CASSQERLAGNNEQFF

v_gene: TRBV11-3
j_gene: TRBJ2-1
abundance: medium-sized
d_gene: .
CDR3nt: TGTGCCAGCAGCCAAGCTGGACGCGAGGCCTACAATGAGCAGTTCTTC
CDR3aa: CASSQAGREAYNEQFF

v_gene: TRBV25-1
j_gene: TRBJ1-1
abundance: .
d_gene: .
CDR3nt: TGTGCCAGCAGTGAACAGGGGTCGAACACTGAAGCTTTCTTT
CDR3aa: CASSEQGSNTEAFF

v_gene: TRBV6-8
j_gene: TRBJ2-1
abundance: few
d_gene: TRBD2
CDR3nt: TGTGCCAGCAGCCCCAGCGGGGGGCCCTACAATGAGCAGTTCTTC
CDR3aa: CASSPSGGPYNEQFF

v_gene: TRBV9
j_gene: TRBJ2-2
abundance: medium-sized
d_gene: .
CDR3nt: TGTGCCAGCAGAAGTAAGGGGGATTCCGGGGAGCTGTTTTTT
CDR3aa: CASRSKGDSGELFF

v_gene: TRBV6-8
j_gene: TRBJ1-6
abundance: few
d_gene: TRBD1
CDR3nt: TGTGCCAGCAGTTACTCGGGACAGCGAAAAAGGGGGCTCGGGAATTCACCCCTTCACTTT
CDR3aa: CASSYSGQRKRGLGNSPLHF

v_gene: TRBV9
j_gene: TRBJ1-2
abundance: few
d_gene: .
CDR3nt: TGTGCCAGCACGACCAGGAACTATGGCTACACCTTC
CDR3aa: CASTTRNYGYTF

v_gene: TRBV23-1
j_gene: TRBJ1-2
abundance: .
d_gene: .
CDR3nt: TGCGCCAGCAGTCAACCGTCCGGGAGAACCGTCACCTTC
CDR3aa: CASSQPSGRTVTF